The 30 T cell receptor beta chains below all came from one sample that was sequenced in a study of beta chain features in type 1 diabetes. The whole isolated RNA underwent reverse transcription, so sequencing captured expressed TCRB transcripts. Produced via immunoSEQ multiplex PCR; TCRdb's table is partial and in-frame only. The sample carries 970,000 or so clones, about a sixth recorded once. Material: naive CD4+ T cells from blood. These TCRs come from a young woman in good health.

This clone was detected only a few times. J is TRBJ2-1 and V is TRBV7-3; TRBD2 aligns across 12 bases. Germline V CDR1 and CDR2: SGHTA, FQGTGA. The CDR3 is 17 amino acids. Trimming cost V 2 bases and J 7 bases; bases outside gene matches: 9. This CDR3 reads CASSLRPLTSGSNEQFF. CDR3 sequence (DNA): TGTGCCAGCAGCTTACGGCCCCTGACTAGCGGGAGTAATGAGCAGTTCTTC.

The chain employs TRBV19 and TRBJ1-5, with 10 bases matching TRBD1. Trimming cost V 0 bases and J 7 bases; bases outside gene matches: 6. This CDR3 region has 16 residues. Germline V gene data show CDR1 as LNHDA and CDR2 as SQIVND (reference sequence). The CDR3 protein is CASSIDTGTGVQPQHF. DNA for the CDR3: TGTGCCAGTAGTATAGATACCGGGACAGGGGTCCAGCCCCAGCATTTT. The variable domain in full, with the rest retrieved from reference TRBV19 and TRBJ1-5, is DGGITQSPKYLFRKEGQNVTLSCEQNLNHDAMYWYRQDPGQGLRLIYYSQIVNDFQKGDIAEGYSVSREKKESFPLTVTSAQKNPTAFYLCASSIDTGTGVQPQHFGDGTRLSIL.

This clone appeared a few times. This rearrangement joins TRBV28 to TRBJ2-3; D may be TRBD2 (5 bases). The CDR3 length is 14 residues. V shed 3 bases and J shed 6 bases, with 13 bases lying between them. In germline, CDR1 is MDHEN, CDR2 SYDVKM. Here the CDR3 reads CASSFHRTGDTQYF. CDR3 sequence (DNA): TGTGCCAGCAGTTTTCATAGGACTGGGGATACGCAGTATTTT.

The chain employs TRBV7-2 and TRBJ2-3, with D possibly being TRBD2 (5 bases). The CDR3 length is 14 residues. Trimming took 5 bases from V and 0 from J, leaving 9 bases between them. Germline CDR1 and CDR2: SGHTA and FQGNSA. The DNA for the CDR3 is TGTGCCAGCAGCCCACGCGGGAGCACAGATACGCAGTATTTT. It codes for CASSPRGSTDTQYF.

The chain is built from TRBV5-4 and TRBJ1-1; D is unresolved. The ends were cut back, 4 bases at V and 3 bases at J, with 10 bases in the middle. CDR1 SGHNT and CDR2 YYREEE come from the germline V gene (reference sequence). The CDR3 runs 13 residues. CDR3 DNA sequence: TGTGCCAGCAGCGCCATTAAGGACACTGAAGCTTTCTTT. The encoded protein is CASSAIKDTEAFF.

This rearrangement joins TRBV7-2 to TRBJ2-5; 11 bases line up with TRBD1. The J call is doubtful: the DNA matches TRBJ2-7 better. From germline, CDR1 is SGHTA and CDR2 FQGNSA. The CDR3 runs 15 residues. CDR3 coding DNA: TGTGCCAGCAGCCCTCGGACAGGGGGCAGGAACGAGCAGTACTTC. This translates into CASSPRTGGRNEQYF.

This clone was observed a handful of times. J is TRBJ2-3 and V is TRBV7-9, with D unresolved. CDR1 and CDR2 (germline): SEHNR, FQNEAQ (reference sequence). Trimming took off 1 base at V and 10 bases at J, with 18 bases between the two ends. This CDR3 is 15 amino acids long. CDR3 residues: CASSLVQASGLSQYF. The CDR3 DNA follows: TGTGCCAGCAGCTTAGTTCAGGCTAGTGGGCTTTCGCAGTATTTT. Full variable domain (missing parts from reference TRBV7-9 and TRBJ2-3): DTGVSQNPRHKITKRGQNVTFRCDPISEHNRLYWYRQTLGQGPEFLTYFQNEAQLEKSRLLSDRFSAERPKGSFSTLEIQRTEQGDSAMYLCASSLVQASGLSQYFGPGTRLTVL.

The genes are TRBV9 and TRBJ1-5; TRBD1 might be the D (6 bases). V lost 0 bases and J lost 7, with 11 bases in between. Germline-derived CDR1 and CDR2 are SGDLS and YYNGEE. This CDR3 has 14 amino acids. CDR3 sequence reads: CASSVEGGEQPQHF. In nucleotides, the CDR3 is TGTGCCAGCAGCGTAGAGGGGGGAGAGCAGCCCCAGCATTTT.

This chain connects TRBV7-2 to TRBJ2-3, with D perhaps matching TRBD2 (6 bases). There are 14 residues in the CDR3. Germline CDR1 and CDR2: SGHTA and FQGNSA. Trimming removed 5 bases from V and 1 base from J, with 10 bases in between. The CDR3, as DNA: TGTGCCAGCAGCCCGGGAGCCGGCACAGATACGCAGTATTTT. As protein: CASSPGAGTDTQYF.

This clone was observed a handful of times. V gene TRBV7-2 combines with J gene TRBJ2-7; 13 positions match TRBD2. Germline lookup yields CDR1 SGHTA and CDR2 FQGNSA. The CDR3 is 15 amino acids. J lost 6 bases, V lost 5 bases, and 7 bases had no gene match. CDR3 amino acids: CASSRLTSGRTEQYF. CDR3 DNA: TGTGCCAGCAGCCGCCTGACTAGCGGGAGGACCGAGCAGTACTTC.

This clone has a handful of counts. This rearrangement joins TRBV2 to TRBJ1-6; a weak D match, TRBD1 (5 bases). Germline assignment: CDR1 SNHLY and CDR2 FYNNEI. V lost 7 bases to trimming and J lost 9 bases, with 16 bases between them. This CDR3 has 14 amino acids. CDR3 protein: CASKGANNPSPLHF. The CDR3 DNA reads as TGTGCCAGCAAAGGGGCCAATAACCCTTCACCCCTCCACTTT.

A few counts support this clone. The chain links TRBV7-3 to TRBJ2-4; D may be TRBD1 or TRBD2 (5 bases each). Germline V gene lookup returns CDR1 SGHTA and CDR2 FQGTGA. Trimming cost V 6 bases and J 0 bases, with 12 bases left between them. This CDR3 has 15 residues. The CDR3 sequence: CASSSGALAKNIQYF. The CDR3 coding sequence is TGTGCCAGCAGTTCCGGGGCACTAGCCAAAAACATTCAGTACTTC.

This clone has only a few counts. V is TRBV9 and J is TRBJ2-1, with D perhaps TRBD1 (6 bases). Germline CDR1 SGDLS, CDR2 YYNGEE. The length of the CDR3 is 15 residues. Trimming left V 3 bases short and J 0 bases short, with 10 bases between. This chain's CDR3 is CASSAGTRSYNEQFF. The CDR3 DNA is TGTGCCAGCAGCGCGGGGACACGCTCCTACAATGAGCAGTTCTTC. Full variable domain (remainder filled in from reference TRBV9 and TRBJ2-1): DSGVTQTPKHLITATGQRVTLRCSPRSGDLSVYWYQQSLDQGLQFLIQYYNGEERAKGNILERFSAQQFPDLHSELNLSSLELGDSALYFCASSAGTRSYNEQFFGPGTRLTVL.

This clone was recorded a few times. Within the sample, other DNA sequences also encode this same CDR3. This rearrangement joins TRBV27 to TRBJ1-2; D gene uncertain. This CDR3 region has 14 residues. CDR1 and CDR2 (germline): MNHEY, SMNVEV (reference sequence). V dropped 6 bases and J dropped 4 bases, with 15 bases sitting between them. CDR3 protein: CASRRTTDFYGYTF. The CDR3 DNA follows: TGTGCCAGCAGGAGAACGACGGACTTCTATGGCTACACCTTC.

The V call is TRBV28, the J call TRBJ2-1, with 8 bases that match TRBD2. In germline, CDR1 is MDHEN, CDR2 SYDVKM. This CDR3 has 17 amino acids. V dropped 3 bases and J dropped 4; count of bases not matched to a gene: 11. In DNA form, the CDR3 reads TGTGCCAGCAGTTTTACCCCCGGGACTAGTTTTTACAATGAGCAGTTCTTC. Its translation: CASSFTPGTSFYNEQFF.

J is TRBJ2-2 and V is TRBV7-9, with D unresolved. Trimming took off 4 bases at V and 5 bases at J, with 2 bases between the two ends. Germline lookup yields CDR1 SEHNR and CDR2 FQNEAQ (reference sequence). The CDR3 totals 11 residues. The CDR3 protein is CASSSTGELFF. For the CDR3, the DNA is TGTGCCAGCAGCTCTACCGGGGAGCTGTTTTTT.

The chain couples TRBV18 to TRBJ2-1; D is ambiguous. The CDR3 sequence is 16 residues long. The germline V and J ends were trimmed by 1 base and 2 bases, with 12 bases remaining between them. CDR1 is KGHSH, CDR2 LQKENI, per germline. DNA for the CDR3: TGTGCCAGCTCACCACAGTCGGGTCCCCCCTACAATGAGCAGTTCTTC. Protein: CASSPQSGPPYNEQFF.

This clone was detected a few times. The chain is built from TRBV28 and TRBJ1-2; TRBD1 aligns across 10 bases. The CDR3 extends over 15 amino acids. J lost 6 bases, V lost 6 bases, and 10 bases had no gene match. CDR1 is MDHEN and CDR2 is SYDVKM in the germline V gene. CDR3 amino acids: CASRSLTGTGDGYTF. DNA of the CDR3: TGTGCCAGCAGATCCCTAACCGGGACAGGGGATGGCTACACCTTC.

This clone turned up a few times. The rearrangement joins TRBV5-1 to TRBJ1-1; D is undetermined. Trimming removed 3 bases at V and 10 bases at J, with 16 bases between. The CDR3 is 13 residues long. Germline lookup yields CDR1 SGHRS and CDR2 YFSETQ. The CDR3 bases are TGCGCCAGCAGCTCGGGTGCCGGGTCCAGAGCTTTCTTT. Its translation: CASSSGAGSRAFF.

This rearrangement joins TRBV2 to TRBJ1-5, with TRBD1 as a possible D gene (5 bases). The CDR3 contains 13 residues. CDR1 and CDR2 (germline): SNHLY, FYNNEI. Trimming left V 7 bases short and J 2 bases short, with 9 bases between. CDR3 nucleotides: TGTGCCAGCAAGGGGACGGGCAATCAGCCCCAGCATTTT. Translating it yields CASKGTGNQPQHF. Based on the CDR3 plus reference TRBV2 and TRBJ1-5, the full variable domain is EPEVTQTPSHQVTQMGQEVILRCVPISNHLYFYWYRQILGQKVEFLVSFYNNEISEKSEIFDDQFSVERPDGSNFTLKIRSTKLEDSAMYFCASKGTGNQPQHFGDGTRLSIL.

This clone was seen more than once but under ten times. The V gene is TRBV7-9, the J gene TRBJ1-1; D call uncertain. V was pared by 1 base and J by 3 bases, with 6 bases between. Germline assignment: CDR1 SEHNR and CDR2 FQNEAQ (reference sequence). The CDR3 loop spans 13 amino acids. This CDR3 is CASSLEQHTEAFF. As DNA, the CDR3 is TGTGCCAGCAGCTTAGAACAGCACACTGAAGCTTTCTTT.

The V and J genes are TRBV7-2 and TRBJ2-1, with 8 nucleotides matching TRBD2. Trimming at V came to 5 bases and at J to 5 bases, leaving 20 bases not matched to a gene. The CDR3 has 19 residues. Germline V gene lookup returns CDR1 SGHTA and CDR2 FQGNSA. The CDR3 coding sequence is TGTGCCAGCAGCCCCTCGAGAGGGGTAAGCGGGAGATTTCACAATGAGCAGTTCTTC. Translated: CASSPSRGVSGRFHNEQFF.

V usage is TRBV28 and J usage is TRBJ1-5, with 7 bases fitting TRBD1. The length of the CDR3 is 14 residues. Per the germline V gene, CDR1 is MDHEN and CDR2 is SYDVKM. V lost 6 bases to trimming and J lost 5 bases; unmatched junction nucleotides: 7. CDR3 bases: TGTGCCAGCAGAACGACAGGGACTCATCAGCCCCAGCATTTT. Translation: CASRTTGTHQPQHF.

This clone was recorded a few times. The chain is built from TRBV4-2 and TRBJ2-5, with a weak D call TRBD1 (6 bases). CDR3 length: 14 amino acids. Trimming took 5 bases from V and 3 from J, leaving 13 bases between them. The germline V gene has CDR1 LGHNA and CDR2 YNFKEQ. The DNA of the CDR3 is TGTGCCAGCAGCTTGCACAGGGAAGAAGAGACCCAGTACTTC. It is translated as CASSLHREEETQYF.

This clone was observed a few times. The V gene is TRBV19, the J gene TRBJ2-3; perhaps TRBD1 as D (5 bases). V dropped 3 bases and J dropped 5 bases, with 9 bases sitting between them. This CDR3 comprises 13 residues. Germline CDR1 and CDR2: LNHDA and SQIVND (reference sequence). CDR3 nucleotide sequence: TGTGCCAGTAGTATCAGAAGGGGAGATACGCAGTATTTT. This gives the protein CASSIRRGDTQYF.

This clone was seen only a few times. This CDR3 reads CASSPTGDQETQYF. For the CDR3, the DNA is TGCGCCAGCAGCCCGACCGGAGACCAAGAGACCCAGTACTTC. The chain joins TRBV5-1 to TRBJ2-5, with D hard to call. Trimming removed 4 bases at V and 0 bases at J, with 10 bases between. Germline values: CDR1 SGHRS, CDR2 YFSETQ. CDR3 length: 14 residues.

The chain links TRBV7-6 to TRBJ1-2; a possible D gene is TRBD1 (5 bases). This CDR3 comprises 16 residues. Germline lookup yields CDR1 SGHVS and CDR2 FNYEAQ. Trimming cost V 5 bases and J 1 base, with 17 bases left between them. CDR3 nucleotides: TGTGCCAGCAGCCCCACCAGCGGGGGGAATAACTATGGCTACACCTTC. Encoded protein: CASSPTSGGNNYGYTF. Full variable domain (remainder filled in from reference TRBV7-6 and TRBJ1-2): GAGVSQSPRYKVTKRGQDVALRCDPISGHVSLYWYRQALGQGPEFLTYFNYEAQQDKSGLPNDRFSAERPEGSISTLTIQRTEQRDSAMYRCASSPTSGGNNYGYTFGSGTRLTVV.

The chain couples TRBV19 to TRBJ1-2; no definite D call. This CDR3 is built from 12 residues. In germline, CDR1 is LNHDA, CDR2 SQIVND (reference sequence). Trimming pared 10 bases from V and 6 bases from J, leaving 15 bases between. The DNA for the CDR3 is TGTGCCACATATATCAACCTTCATGGCTACACCTTC. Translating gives CATYINLHGYTF.

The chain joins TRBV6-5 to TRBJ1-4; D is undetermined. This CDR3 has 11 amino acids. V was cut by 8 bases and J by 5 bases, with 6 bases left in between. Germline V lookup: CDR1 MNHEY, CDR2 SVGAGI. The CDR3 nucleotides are TGTGCCAGCGTCGGGAATGAAAAACTGTTTTTT. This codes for CASVGNEKLFF.

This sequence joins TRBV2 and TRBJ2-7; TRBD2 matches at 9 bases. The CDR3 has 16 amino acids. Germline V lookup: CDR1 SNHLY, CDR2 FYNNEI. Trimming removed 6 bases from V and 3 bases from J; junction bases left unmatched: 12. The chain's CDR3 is CASRGLWSSGVYEQYF. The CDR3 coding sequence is TGTGCCAGCAGGGGTTTATGGTCTAGCGGGGTCTACGAGCAGTACTTC.